This T cell receptor beta chain appears in the sequencing data of a study of blood T cell repertoires in COVID-19. Turning to the study itself: COVID-19 samples collected from the United States, Italy and Spain covered acute and convalescent phases. The cDNA or gDNA used as material had been derived from T cells, B-cell-depleted T cells, or PBMCs.

This clone was picked up a small number of times. Germline V CDR1 and CDR2: SNHLY, FYNNEI. Trimming removed 8 bases at V and 1 base at J, with 14 bases between. The CDR3 has 14 amino acids. Under the authors' procedure: Amplifying reference gene primers gave estimates of nucleated cell counts. Assay: immunoSEQ multiplex PCR; the TCRdb copy retains only in-frame clones and omits some. That table gives V, J and clone size, and the DNA gave D and trimming. The sample lists 150,000 to 200,000 clones, around nine tenths occurring once. The sequence derives from a man aged 18 to 30 with active or convalescent COVID-19. The chain recombines TRBV2 with TRBJ1-1; possible D gene TRBD1, 5 bases. The sequencing input was peripheral blood. The CDR3 DNA is TGTGCCAGCCGCCTGGCGGGGGAGAACACTGAAGCTTTCTTT. Its protein is CASRLAGENTEAFF.